Presented here are 21 T cell receptor beta chains from one specimen sequenced in a study of T cell changes during pregnancy in multiple sclerosis. Produced via immunoSEQ multiplex PCR; TCRdb's table is partial and in-frame only. The sample lists approximately 99,000 clones, approximately 94% occurring once. This specimen was peripheral blood, taken after pregnancy. The receptor source for this set is a female donor with multiple sclerosis, enrolled in a pregnancy study.

The V gene is TRBV27, the J gene TRBJ2-3; no reliable D call. The CDR3 is 13 amino acids. Germline CDR1 and CDR2: MNHEY and SMNVEV (reference sequence). The ends were cut back, 2 bases at V and 1 base at J, with 4 bases in the middle. CDR3 nucleotides: TGTGCCAGCAGTTTACGGGGCACAGATACGCAGTATTTT. Translation gives CASSLRGTDTQYF.

This rearrangement joins TRBV7-9 to TRBJ2-2; D not certain. Germline CDR1 reads SEHNR; CDR2 reads FQNEAQ (reference sequence). The CDR3 is 14 amino acids. The V gene lost 4 bases and the J gene lost 4 bases, with 10 bases spanning the gap. CDR3 in DNA: TGTGCCAGCAGCTCACCACAAACCACCGGGGAGCTGTTTTTT. It codes for CASSSPQTTGELFF.

This chain joins TRBV19 and TRBJ2-2; D is perhaps TRBD2 (6 bases). This CDR3 has 15 amino acids. CDR1 and CDR2 from the germline V gene are LNHDA and SQIVND (reference sequence). Deletions cut 9 bases from V and 4 bases from J, with 18 bases between. CDR3: CASETSRRFTGELFF. Written as DNA, the CDR3 is TGTGCCAGCGAGACTAGTCGGAGGTTCACCGGGGAGCTGTTTTTT. Drawing the rest from reference TRBV19 and TRBJ2-2, the complete variable domain is DGGITQSPKYLFRKEGQNVTLSCEQNLNHDAMYWYRQDPGQGLRLIYYSQIVNDFQKGDIAEGYSVSREKKESFPLTVTSAQKNPTAFYLCASETSRRFTGELFFGEGSRLTVL.

The chain couples TRBV9 to TRBJ1-1, with D possibly TRBD1 on 5 matching bases. CDR1 and CDR2 from the germline V gene are SGDLS and YYNGEE. The CDR3 extends over 15 amino acids. V lost 0 bases and J lost 0, with 9 bases in between. CDR3: CASSVAGGMNTEAFF. The CDR3 DNA is TGTGCCAGCAGCGTAGCCGGGGGAATGAACACTGAAGCTTTCTTT.

The sample holds one count of this clone. This chain joins TRBV5-1 and TRBJ1-1; no clear D. This CDR3 is built from 13 residues. Germline CDR1 is SGHRS and CDR2 is YFSETQ. V dropped 5 bases and J dropped 3 bases, with 11 bases sitting between them. DNA for the CDR3: TGCGCCAGCAGACCCACTAGGGACACTGAAGCTTTCTTT. This translates into CASRPTRDTEAFF.

This chain joins TRBV15 and TRBJ1-3; D not resolved. The V and J ends lost 1 base and 0 bases respectively, with 7 bases between them. This CDR3 is built from 15 residues. Germline CDR1 and CDR2: LNHNV and YYDKDF (reference sequence). The CDR3 DNA sequence: TGTGCCACCAGCAGAGCCGGTACCTCTGGAAACACCATATATTTT. Protein: CATSRAGTSGNTIYF.

The V and J genes are TRBV2 and TRBJ2-2; 10 bases fit TRBD2. CDR1 is SNHLY, CDR2 FYNNEI, per germline. Trimming at V came to 9 bases and at J to 5 bases, leaving 12 bases not matched to a gene. This CDR3 region has 16 residues. In nucleotides, the CDR3 is TGTGCCAGAGGGGGCCCCGGGACTAGCGATACCGGGGAGCTGTTTTTT. Its protein product is CARGGPGTSDTGELFF.

This chain joins TRBV6-5 and TRBJ2-5, with 7 bases aligning to TRBD2. The germline V gene encodes CDR1 MNHEY and CDR2 SVGAGI. The CDR3 contains 13 residues. V gave up 6 bases and J gave up 7 bases; unmatched junction bases: 8. The CDR3 sequence is CASRPSGTGTQYF. CDR3 DNA: TGTGCCAGCAGACCAAGCGGGACCGGGACCCAGTACTTC.

As to this clone: A junction end diverges from the germline sequence, so it may reflect a read error. This chain uses TRBV6-6 with TRBJ2-2, with TRBD1 as a possible D gene (6 bases). The CDR3 contains 16 residues. The germline gives CDR1 MNHNY, CDR2 SVGAGI (reference sequence). The chain's CDR3 is CASSYSQGLNSGELFF. In DNA, the CDR3 is TGTGCCAGCAGTTACTCTCAGGGGCTGAACTCCGGGGAGCTGTTTTTT.

The rearrangement links TRBV5-4 to TRBJ2-7; 7 bases are shared with TRBD1. Germline V lookup: CDR1 SGHNT, CDR2 YYREEE (reference sequence). The CDR3 is 16 residues long. With V trimmed by 5 bases and J by 3 bases, 14 bases remained unmatched. The CDR3: CASSFDIGTAVYEQYF. In DNA, the CDR3 is TGTGCCAGCAGTTTTGACATCGGGACAGCTGTCTACGAGCAGTACTTC.

The chain uses TRBV6-1 and TRBJ1-4; D is unclear. V was cut by 0 bases and J by 5 bases, with 4 bases left in between. The CDR3 covers 13 residues. Looked up from germline, CDR1 is MNHNS and CDR2 is SASEGT. The CDR3 DNA reads as TGTGCCAGCAGTGAAGCAGAGAATGAAAAACTGTTTTTT. Its protein product is CASSEAENEKLFF.

V usage is TRBV25-1 and J usage is TRBJ2-2; D gene unclear. The CDR3 has 15 amino acids. Trimming pared 0 bases from V and 3 bases from J, leaving 8 bases between. The germline V gene has CDR1 MGHDK and CDR2 SYGVNS. The CDR3 region has the DNA TGTGCCAGCAGTGAATATATTCTAGACACCGGGGAGCTGTTTTTT. Translation gives CASSEYILDTGELFF.

The V gene is TRBV7-2, the J gene TRBJ2-7; the D is unclear. The length of the CDR3 is 14 residues. The V and J ends lost 7 bases and 0 bases respectively, with 13 bases between them. Germline CDR1 is SGHTA and CDR2 is FQGNSA. The CDR3 protein is CASKLGDLSYEQYF. In DNA, the CDR3 is TGTGCCAGCAAGTTGGGCGATCTCTCCTACGAGCAGTACTTC.

The chain recombines TRBV19 with TRBJ1-5, with D hard to call. Between the trimmed V and J ends, which lost 3 bases and 0 bases, there was a span of 9 bases. There are 15 residues in the CDR3. Germline V gives CDR1 LNHDA, CDR2 SQIVND (reference sequence). DNA of the CDR3: TGTGCCAGTAGTATCGGTATCCTTAGCAATCAGCCCCAGCATTTT. It is translated as CASSIGILSNQPQHF.

The rearrangement links TRBV18 to TRBJ1-2; tentative D call: TRBD1 (5 bases). This CDR3 has 15 residues. V was trimmed by 4 bases and J by 0 bases, leaving 12 bases between them. Germline lookup yields CDR1 KGHSH and CDR2 LQKENI. The CDR3 nucleotides read TGTGCCAGCTCACTCACGGGGGAAGCTAACTATGGCTACACCTTC. Translating it yields CASSLTGEANYGYTF.

The CDR3: CATSSAGSGTGELFF. CDR3 sequence (DNA): TGTGCCACCAGCAGTGCGGGGAGCGGCACCGGGGAGCTGTTTTTT. The J gene is TRBJ2-2, the V gene TRBV15, with TRBD2 as a possible D gene (6 bases). The CDR3 runs to 15 residues. Deletions cut 3 bases from V and 4 bases from J, with 12 bases between. Germline V gene sequence: CDR1 LNHNV, CDR2 YYDKDF (reference sequence).

The V gene is TRBV4-1, the J gene TRBJ1-4, with 7 nucleotides matching TRBD1. Trimming at V came to 3 bases and at J to 1 base, leaving 2 bases not matched to a gene. From germline, CDR1 is MGHRA and CDR2 YSYEKL. The CDR3 runs to 15 residues. The CDR3 protein is CASSQQGGTNEKLFF. The CDR3 DNA sequence: TGCGCCAGCAGCCAGCAGGGGGGAACTAATGAAAAACTGTTTTTT.

This chain links TRBV5-1 with TRBJ2-3; 12 bases are a match to TRBD2. Looked up from germline, CDR1 is SGHRS and CDR2 is YFSETQ. V dropped 0 bases and J dropped 0; count of bases not matched to a gene: 14. The length of the CDR3 is 21 residues. CDR3 amino acids: CASSLDARLAGGPKSTDTQYF. CDR3 nucleotides: TGCGCCAGCAGCTTGGACGCGCGGCTAGCGGGAGGGCCGAAGAGCACAGATACGCAGTATTTT.

This rearrangement joins TRBV19 to TRBJ1-2; 10 bases map to TRBD1. The junction had 13 bases not matched to a gene; V was cut back by 5 bases and J by 7 bases. Germline CDR1 LNHDA, CDR2 SQIVND (reference sequence). The CDR3 covers 16 residues. The CDR3 DNA is TGTGCCAGTAGTTCATTTGGGACAGGGGTCTCTAGTGGCTACACCTTC. This encodes CASSSFGTGVSSGYTF.

The V and J genes are TRBV19 and TRBJ2-7; 10 bases are a match to TRBD2. Trimming took 3 bases from V and 5 from J; bases not matched to a gene: 7. Germline assignment: CDR1 LNHDA and CDR2 SQIVND (reference sequence). This CDR3 has 15 residues. CDR3 region: CASSMGTSGINEQYF. The DNA of the CDR3 is TGTGCCAGTAGTATGGGCACTAGCGGGATCAACGAGCAGTACTTC.

This clone was counted only a few times. This sequence joins TRBV27 and TRBJ2-7, with 7 bases matching TRBD2. The CDR3 loop spans 13 amino acids. The germline CDR1 and CDR2 sequences are MNHEY and SMNVEV (reference sequence). V was pared by 6 bases and J by 2 bases, with 4 bases of the junction left unmatched. This CDR3 is CASSRGVPYEQYF. As DNA, the CDR3 is TGTGCCAGCAGCCGGGGGGTGCCCTACGAGCAGTACTTC.